These 17 T cell receptor beta chains came from one sample sequenced in a study of shared clonotypes between healthy human individuals. The method was immunoSEQ multiplex PCR; TCRdb's version includes in-frame clones alone and lacks a portion of them. The sample gives more than 1,200,000 clones, approximately 98.5% of which show up once; over 0.3% is in the top ten. Sample: naive CD4+ T cells sorted from blood. The subset here: CD45RA+ positively selected. These receptors all come from a man aged 25-45 years in good health.

V is TRBV29-1 and J is TRBJ2-2; possible D gene TRBD2, 6 bases. CDR1 is SQVTM, CDR2 ANQGSEA, per germline. Trimming pared 6 bases from V and 0 bases from J, leaving 11 bases between. The CDR3 totals 14 residues. In DNA, the CDR3 is TGCAGCGTAAGTAGCGGTCCGAACACCGGGGAGCTGTTTTTT. Its protein product is CSVSSGPNTGELFF.

This chain uses TRBV13 with TRBJ2-3; D is ambiguous. There are 14 residues in the CDR3. The V gene lost 3 bases and the J gene lost 5 bases, with 12 bases spanning the gap. Looked up from germline, CDR1 is PRHDT and CDR2 is FYEKMQ (reference sequence). CDR3 protein: CASSFGAHGDTQYF. As DNA, the CDR3 is TGTGCCAGCAGCTTCGGAGCCCACGGAGATACGCAGTATTTT.

The chain joins TRBV6-1 to TRBJ2-7; D gene uncertain. V was shortened by 6 bases and J by 6 bases, with 15 bases between the two germline ends. There are 13 residues in the CDR3. CDR1 is MNHNS, CDR2 SASEGT, per germline. The CDR3, as DNA: TGTGCCAGCAGCTCGGCAGCCTTCACCGAGCAGTACTTC. Protein: CASSSAAFTEQYF.

The rearrangement uses TRBV11-2 and TRBJ2-7; unclear D gene. Germline assignment: CDR1 SGHAT and CDR2 FQNNGV. The CDR3 runs 11 residues. The ends were cut back, 2 bases at V and 9 bases at J, with 8 bases in the middle. The CDR3 region is CASSLSGRQYF. The CDR3 DNA reads TGTGCCAGCAGCTTATCAGGCCGGCAGTACTTC.

The chain carries TRBV7-6 and TRBJ1-5; TRBD1 agrees at 7 bases. The CDR3 is 12 residues long. Germline V gives CDR1 SGHVS, CDR2 FNYEAQ. After removal of 2 bases from V and 16 bases from J, the junction contained 8 bases not matched to a gene. The CDR3 DNA is TGTGCCAGCAGCTTACGAGGACAGGACGAACATTTT. Protein: CASSLRGQDEHF. Full variable domain (missing parts from reference TRBV7-6 and TRBJ1-5): GAGVSQSPRYKVTKRGQDVALRCDPISGHVSLYWYRQALGQGPEFLTYFNYEAQQDKSGLPNDRFSAERPEGSISTLTIQRTEQRDSAMYRCASSLRGQDEHFGDGTRLSIL.

V and J are TRBV11-3 and TRBJ2-1; D remains ambiguous. V was pared by 5 bases and J by 5 bases, with 10 bases between. In germline, CDR1 is SGHNT, CDR2 YENEEA. The CDR3 is 13 amino acids. CDR3 residues: CASSGSVDNEQFF. CDR3 DNA: TGTGCCAGCAGCGGGTCGGTGGACAATGAGCAGTTCTTC. Combining the CDR3 with reference TRBV11-3 and TRBJ2-1 gives the whole variable domain EAGVVQSPRYKIIEKKQPVAFWCNPISGHNTLYWYLQNLGQGPELLIRYENEEAVDDSQLPKDRFSAERLKGVDSTLKIQPAELGDSAVYLCASSGSVDNEQFFGPGTRLTVL.

This chain links TRBV5-1 with TRBJ2-7, with 7 positions matching TRBD2. CDR1 is SGHRS and CDR2 is YFSETQ in the germline V gene. The ends lost 6 bases at V and 3 bases at J; junction bases unmatched: 15. The CDR3 contains 16 residues. The CDR3 region is CASNSESPWGGYEQYF. DNA for the CDR3: TGCGCCAGCAACTCAGAAAGCCCCTGGGGGGGCTACGAGCAGTACTTC.

The chain employs TRBV28 and TRBJ2-4; maybe TRBD1 (5 bases). The CDR3 loop spans 14 amino acids. Germline CDR1 reads MDHEN; CDR2 reads SYDVKM. V lost 6 bases and J 0 bases, leaving 9 bases between the germline ends. CDR3 protein: CASRDKLAKNIQYF. The CDR3 DNA reads TGTGCCAGCAGGGACAAGTTAGCCAAAAACATTCAGTACTTC.

The chain recombines TRBV7-3 with TRBJ2-1, with 11 bases aligning to TRBD2. After removal of 1 base from V and 0 bases from J, the junction contained 8 bases not matched to a gene. This CDR3 spans 19 amino acids. Germline V gives CDR1 SGHTA, CDR2 FQGTGA. CDR3 amino acids: CASSLIGHTSGSSYNEQFF. Here the CDR3 DNA reads TGTGCCAGCAGCTTAATAGGACACACTAGCGGGAGCTCCTACAATGAGCAGTTCTTC.

The J gene is TRBJ1-2, the V gene TRBV5-6; TRBD1 agrees at 8 bases. CDR1 SGHDT and CDR2 YYEEEE come from the germline V gene. The V segment lost 0 bases and the J segment 7 bases; nucleotides outside the gene matches: 2. The CDR3 has 13 residues. The CDR3 nucleotides read TGTGCCAGCAGCTTGGGGGACAGGTCTGGCTACACCTTC. Translating gives CASSLGDRSGYTF.

V gene TRBV15 combines with J gene TRBJ2-1; 7 positions agree with TRBD2. Per the germline V gene, CDR1 is LNHNV and CDR2 is YYDKDF (reference sequence). After removal of 1 base from V and 2 bases from J, the junction contained 8 bases not matched to a gene. The CDR3 has 17 residues. The CDR3 DNA reads TGTGCCACCAGCAGAGTGCTTCCCGGGACTACCTACAATGAGCAGTTCTTC. Encoded protein: CATSRVLPGTTYNEQFF. The full variable domain, with the rest looked up from reference TRBV15 and TRBJ2-1, is DAMVIQNPRYQVTQFGKPVTLSCSQTLNHNVMYWYQQKSSQAPKLLFHYYDKDFNNEADTPDNFQSRRPNTSFCFLDIRSPGLGDTAMYLCATSRVLPGTTYNEQFFGPGTRLTVL.

The chain combines TRBV4-3 with TRBJ2-7; D not certain. V was pared by 1 base and J by 3 bases, with 10 bases between. The CDR3 is made up of 14 amino acids. Looked up from germline, CDR1 is LGHNA and CDR2 is YSLEER. The CDR3 region is CASSQAFPDYEQYF. CDR3 bases: TGCGCCAGCAGCCAAGCGTTTCCGGACTACGAGCAGTACTTC.

This chain connects TRBV27 to TRBJ2-7, with D maybe TRBD2 (5 bases). This CDR3 has 16 amino acids. V gave up 0 bases and J gave up 0 bases, with 12 bases separating them. Germline CDR1 is MNHEY and CDR2 is SMNVEV (reference sequence). The CDR3 DNA reads as TGTGCCAGCAGTTTATCGGACTGGCGTCCCTCCTACGAGCAGTACTTC. Translated, it gives CASSLSDWRPSYEQYF.

This clone was detected once. The CDR3 sequence is CASSLGSGFRDTQYF. The DNA of the CDR3 is TGCGCCAGCAGCTTAGGATCAGGGTTCCGAGATACGCAGTATTTT. This chain links TRBV5-1 with TRBJ2-3, with D perhaps TRBD1 (5 bases). Germline values: CDR1 SGHRS, CDR2 YFSETQ. V lost 2 bases, J lost 5 bases, and 15 bases lay in between. The CDR3 sequence is 15 residues long. Variable domain in full (rest from reference TRBV5-1 and TRBJ2-3): KAGVTQTPRYLIKTRGQQVTLSCSPISGHRSVSWYQQTPGQGLQFLFEYFSETQRNKGNFPGRFSGRQFSNSRSEMNVSTLELGDSALYLCASSLGSGFRDTQYFGPGTRLTVL.

This clone was observed once. At the DNA level, this CDR3 is encoded by other sequences in the same sample as well. This chain connects TRBV2 to TRBJ1-2; 10 positions match TRBD1. The CDR3 has 14 amino acids. J gave up 2 bases and V 4 bases, and 1 base lay outside the gene matches. CDR1 and CDR2 (germline): SNHLY, FYNNEI. This CDR3 reads CASSGQGANYGYTF. The CDR3 DNA reads TGTGCCAGCAGTGGACAGGGGGCCAACTATGGCTACACCTTC.

The V and J genes are TRBV6-5 and TRBJ1-5; a possible D gene is TRBD1 (6 bases). CDR1 MNHEY and CDR2 SVGAGI come from the germline V gene. The CDR3 loop spans 13 amino acids. With 2 bases removed from V and 5 bases from J, the gap between germline ends came to 7 bases. The CDR3 DNA follows: TGTGCCAGCAGTTACCGACAGGATCAGCCCCAGCATTTT. Protein: CASSYRQDQPQHF.

The chain has TRBV28 and TRBJ2-1; D is ambiguous. V gave up 2 bases and J gave up 4 bases, with 12 bases separating them. This CDR3 has 15 residues. Germline V gene lookup returns CDR1 MDHEN and CDR2 SYDVKM. The CDR3 here is CASSLRLAIYNEQFF. CDR3 DNA: TGTGCCAGCAGTTTACGGTTGGCGATTTACAATGAGCAGTTCTTC.